The 25 T cell receptor beta chains in this list originate from one sample, sequenced in a study of blood T cell repertoires in COVID-19. The data were produced by immunoSEQ multiplex PCR, yet TCRdb's version contains in-frame clones alone and is incomplete. This table holds over 45,000 clones, roughly 88% found once. The sequenced sample was peripheral blood. These receptors were collected from a man between 65 and 85 years old with acute or convalescent COVID-19.

This chain joins TRBV2 and TRBJ2-7, with D perhaps matching TRBD2 (5 bases). V gave up 2 bases and J gave up 7 bases, with 15 bases separating them. Germline CDR1 reads SNHLY; CDR2 reads FYNNEI. The CDR3 has 14 residues. CDR3 DNA sequence: TGTGCCAGCAGTGAAATAGCGCCGGGATGGGAGCAGTACTTC. Translating it yields CASSEIAPGWEQYF.

The chain has TRBV7-9 and TRBJ2-3, with TRBD1 as a possible D gene (5 bases). Looked up from germline, CDR1 is SEHNR and CDR2 is FQNEAQ (reference sequence). The CDR3 runs 14 residues. The V end was cut by 6 bases, the J end by 4 bases, with 14 bases between. CDR3 nucleotides: TGTGCCAGCAGAAAAGGGGTCAATTCAGATACGCAGTATTTT. This sequence encodes CASRKGVNSDTQYF.

This clone was detected once. This rearrangement joins TRBV6-5 to TRBJ2-7; 9 positions match TRBD1. Germline values: CDR1 MNHEY, CDR2 SVGAGI. The V and J ends lost 7 bases and 7 bases, in that order; junction bases with no gene match: 8. This CDR3 is built from 13 residues. The CDR3 spells CASTGTGRREQYF. The CDR3 DNA is TGTGCCAGCACCGGGACAGGGAGGCGGGAGCAGTACTTC.

The chain joins TRBV5-1 to TRBJ2-1, with 11 bases lining up with TRBD2. The CDR3 has 16 amino acids. Germline CDR1 reads SGHRS; CDR2 reads YFSETQ. The trim removed 4 bases at V and 8 bases at J, leaving 11 bases unmatched. The CDR3 DNA follows: TGCGCCAGCAGCCCAACGACTAGCGGGACCTCCGATGAGCAGTTCTTC. Translated, it gives CASSPTTSGTSDEQFF.

This clone was seen only a few times. The chain uses TRBV7-9 and TRBJ1-1; TRBD1 matches 7 bases. Trimming at V came to 3 bases and at J to 0 bases, leaving 4 bases not matched to a gene. The CDR3 totals 15 residues. The germline V gene has CDR1 SEHNR and CDR2 FQNEAQ (reference sequence). This chain's CDR3 is CASSFGQVVNTEAFF. CDR3 DNA sequence: TGTGCCAGCAGCTTCGGACAGGTAGTGAACACTGAAGCTTTCTTT. Variable domain in full (rest from reference TRBV7-9 and TRBJ1-1): DTGVSQNPRHKITKRGQNVTFRCDPISEHNRLYWYRQTLGQGPEFLTYFQNEAQLEKSRLLSDRFSAERPKGSFSTLEIQRTEQGDSAMYLCASSFGQVVNTEAFFGQGTRLTVV.

This chain joins TRBV4-3 and TRBJ2-3, with TRBD1 identical over 8 bases. Germline V lookup: CDR1 LGHNA, CDR2 YSLEER. This CDR3 region has 13 residues. Trimming removed 0 bases from V and 14 bases from J; junction bases left unmatched: 7. The CDR3 bases are TGCGCCAGCAGCCAAGATCGGGGACAGGAACGGTATTTT. The encoded protein is CASSQDRGQERYF.

The rearrangement joins TRBV15 to TRBJ1-5; 7 positions match TRBD1. The CDR3 extends over 15 amino acids. CDR1 and CDR2 (germline): LNHNV, YYDKDF (reference sequence). The V and J ends lost 4 bases and 4 bases, in that order; junction bases with no gene match: 7. The CDR3 here is CATSTFYRGNQPQHF. The CDR3 DNA is TGTGCCACCAGCACATTTTACAGGGGAAATCAGCCCCAGCATTTT.

The V call is TRBV7-2, the J call TRBJ1-4, with D maybe TRBD1 (6 bases). V shed 5 bases and J shed 4 bases, with 8 bases lying between them. CDR3 length: 13 residues. Germline loops: CDR1 SGHTA, CDR2 FQGNSA. CDR3 coding DNA: TGTGCCAGCAGCCCCAGGGGTAATGAAAAACTGTTTTTT. Translation: CASSPRGNEKLFF.

The CDR3 DNA follows: TGTGCCATTGGGGGACAGGAGCCCTACGAGCAGTACTTC. It is translated as CAIGGQEPYEQYF. The chain recombines TRBV10-3 with TRBJ2-7, with TRBD1 identical over 8 bases. The junction had 6 bases not matched to a gene; V was cut back by 9 bases and J by 2 bases. In germline, CDR1 is ENHRY, CDR2 SYGVKD. CDR3 length: 13 residues.

This clone was detected only a few times. The V gene is TRBV6-1, the J gene TRBJ1-1, with D possibly being TRBD1 (6 bases). Germline CDR1 and CDR2: MNHNS and SASEGT. The ends were cut back, 3 bases at V and 3 bases at J, with 11 bases in the middle. The CDR3 extends over 14 amino acids. This CDR3 reads CASSDRGGDTEAFF. CDR3 nucleotides: TGTGCCAGCAGTGACAGGGGTGGGGACACTGAAGCTTTCTTT.

This chain joins TRBV18 and TRBJ2-6; perhaps TRBD1 as D (5 bases). The V gene lost 5 bases and the J gene lost 2 bases, with 10 bases spanning the gap. The CDR3 runs 15 residues. Germline V CDR1 and CDR2: KGHSH, LQKENI. The CDR3 reads CASSSTEAGANVLTF. Here the CDR3 DNA reads TGTGCCAGCTCATCGACAGAAGCTGGGGCCAACGTCCTGACTTTC.

This rearrangement joins TRBV5-6 to TRBJ2-1; TRBD1 matches 8 bases. This CDR3 contains 16 residues. Germline-derived CDR1 and CDR2 are SGHDT and YYEEEE. With V trimmed by 4 bases and J by 5 bases, 11 bases remained unmatched. This CDR3 is CASSPRDRTYHNEQFF. The CDR3 region has the DNA TGTGCCAGCAGCCCCCGGGACAGGACCTATCACAATGAGCAGTTCTTC.

The chain uses TRBV19 and TRBJ1-5; D is perhaps TRBD1 (5 bases). The CDR3 totals 15 residues. Trimming pared 5 bases from V and 6 bases from J, leaving 17 bases between. The V gene's germline CDR1 is LNHDA and CDR2 SQIVND (reference sequence). As DNA, the CDR3 is TGTGCCAGTAGTGCTGCCCAGGGTTACCGTCAGCCCCAGCATTTT. It translates to CASSAAQGYRQPQHF. The complete variable domain, with remaining parts taken from reference TRBV19 and TRBJ1-5, reads DGGITQSPKYLFRKEGQNVTLSCEQNLNHDAMYWYRQDPGQGLRLIYYSQIVNDFQKGDIAEGYSVSREKKESFPLTVTSAQKNPTAFYLCASSAAQGYRQPQHFGDGTRLSIL.

The gene calls are TRBV21-1 and TRBJ2-4; the table's D call, TRBD2, was not checked against the DNA. TRBV21-1 is reported as a pseudogene. CDR3 size: 18 residues. CDR3 protein: CASSKASSGGSAKNIQYF. In DNA form, the CDR3 reads TGTGCCAGCAGCAAAGCGTCTAGCGGGGGAAGTGCCAAAAACATTCAGTACTTC.

This clone was picked up one time. The chain carries TRBV27 and TRBJ2-5; 8 positions agree with TRBD1. The V gene end was trimmed by 3 bases and the J gene end by 5 bases; junction bases not matched to a gene: 11. Germline V gene lookup returns CDR1 MNHEY and CDR2 SMNVEV (reference sequence). This CDR3 has 16 amino acids. The CDR3 nucleotides are TGTGCCAGCAGTTTTGCAGTCGACAGGGGACGTGAGACCCAGTACTTC. This sequence encodes CASSFAVDRGRETQYF.

The chain combines TRBV6-5 with TRBJ1-6; 9 bases are shared with TRBD1. Germline V lookup: CDR1 MNHEY, CDR2 SVGAGI. This CDR3 is 14 amino acids long. V shed 7 bases, J shed 9 bases, and the junction held 7 bases outside the gene matches. The DNA for the CDR3 is TGTGCCAGCACCCTGGACAGGGGAGGTTCACCCCTCCACTTT. Translation: CASTLDRGGSPLHF.

The sample holds one count of this clone. The J gene is TRBJ2-3, the V gene TRBV7-2; 9 bases fit TRBD2. V dropped 1 base and J dropped 5; count of bases not matched to a gene: 7. This CDR3 contains 16 residues. Germline CDR1 and CDR2: SGHTA and FQGNSA. The CDR3 spells CASSLVGAGGIDTQYF. Here the CDR3 DNA reads TGTGCCAGCAGCTTAGTAGGGGCGGGAGGGATAGATACGCAGTATTTT.

The chain combines TRBV27 with TRBJ2-2, with D perhaps matching TRBD1 (5 bases). Trimming cost V 6 bases and J 7 bases, with 12 bases left between them. Germline V lookup: CDR1 MNHEY, CDR2 SMNVEV (reference sequence). The CDR3 extends over 13 amino acids. CDR3 loop: CASSQRGNGELFF. CDR3 bases: TGTGCCAGCAGCCAAAGGGGAAACGGGGAGCTGTTTTTT.

The chain has TRBV7-9 and TRBJ2-2, with TRBD1 as a possible D gene (6 bases). The V end was cut by 5 bases, the J end by 0 bases, with 10 bases between. The CDR3 sequence is 15 residues long. Germline V gives CDR1 SEHNR, CDR2 FQNEAQ (reference sequence). CDR3 protein: CASSLTGSNTGELFF. Here the CDR3 DNA reads TGTGCCAGCAGCCTAACAGGGTCGAACACCGGGGAGCTGTTTTTT.

J is TRBJ1-2 and V is TRBV6-4, with a possible D match to TRBD1 (6 bases). V gave up 2 bases and J gave up 4 bases, with 11 bases separating them. This CDR3 is 14 amino acids long. Per germline, CDR1 MRHNA and CDR2 SNTAGT. In DNA form, the CDR3 reads TGTGCCAGCAGTGACGGGGGCCGCCCCTATGGCTACACCTTC. It yields the protein CASSDGGRPYGYTF.

The chain couples TRBV15 to TRBJ1-1; no reliable D call. This CDR3 region has 15 residues. Germline V gene lookup returns CDR1 LNHNV and CDR2 YYDKDF (reference sequence). The V end was cut by 0 bases, the J end by 0 bases, with 8 bases between. The DNA of the CDR3 is TGTGCCACCAGCAGAGATCAGGCATTGAACACTGAAGCTTTCTTT. Its protein product is CATSRDQALNTEAFF.

The table lists this clone with a few counts. The gene calls are TRBV6-5 and TRBJ1-3, with D unclear. The CDR3 totals 15 residues. CDR1 is MNHEY and CDR2 is SVGAGI in the germline V gene. V lost 10 bases and J lost 0, with 16 bases in between. The CDR3 DNA follows: TGTGCCACCTCTCTTATAAAACTCTCTGGAAACACCATATATTTT. This codes for CATSLIKLSGNTIYF.

The table lists this clone with many counts. The sample carries other DNA sequences with the same CDR3. CDR3 sequence reads: CASSIGGDTQYF. In DNA, the CDR3 is TGTGCCAGTAGTATCGGGGGAGATACGCAGTATTTT. The chain uses TRBV19 and TRBJ2-3; D possibly corresponds to TRBD2 (6 bases). Trimming stripped 3 bases from V and 5 bases from J, with 6 bases between. CDR1 and CDR2 from the germline V gene are LNHDA and SQIVND (reference sequence). The CDR3 is 12 residues long. Supplemented by reference TRBV19 and TRBJ2-3, the full variable domain reads DGGITQSPKYLFRKEGQNVTLSCEQNLNHDAMYWYRQDPGQGLRLIYYSQIVNDFQKGDIAEGYSVSREKKESFPLTVTSAQKNPTAFYLCASSIGGDTQYFGPGTRLTVL.

The chain carries TRBV6-2 or TRBV6-3 and TRBJ2-1, with D possibly matching TRBD1 (6 bases). The ends were cut back, 5 bases at V and 9 bases at J, with 8 bases in the middle. This CDR3 contains 11 residues. In germline, CDR1 is MNHEY, CDR2 SVGEGT. The CDR3 here is CASSQGGEQFF. The CDR3 region has the DNA TGTGCCAGCAGTCAAGGGGGTGAGCAGTTCTTC.

The J gene is TRBJ1-4, the V gene TRBV18; 10 positions match TRBD1. V trimming: 6 bases; J trimming: 4 bases; junction bases outside the gene matches: 5. Germline loops: CDR1 KGHSH, CDR2 LQKENI. This CDR3 contains 15 residues. The CDR3 DNA reads as TGTGCCAGCTCTCGCGGACAGGGGGATAATGAAAAACTGTTTTTT. It yields the protein CASSRGQGDNEKLFF.